This entry lists 30 T cell receptor beta chains sequenced from one sample in a study of blood T cell repertoires in COVID-19. TCRdb's copy holds only in-frame clones and misses some; the assay was immunoSEQ multiplex PCR. The sample shows tens of thousands of clones, around 90% of them seen only once. The sample was peripheral blood. These receptor sequences come from a woman in her seventies with acute or convalescent COVID-19.

This clone was observed a single time. The rearrangement joins TRBV24-1 to TRBJ1-6; D not certain. CDR1 and CDR2 (germline): KGHDR, SFDVKD. Trimming took 3 bases from V and 7 from J, leaving 6 bases between them. The CDR3 runs 13 residues. The CDR3 region is CATSDRGNSPLHF. CDR3 coding DNA: TGTGCCACCAGTGATCGAGGGAATTCACCCCTCCACTTT.

The genes are TRBV19 and TRBJ2-7; 8 bases align to TRBD2. This CDR3 comprises 14 residues. V shed 2 bases and J 3 bases; nucleotides not matched to a gene: 3. Germline lookup yields CDR1 LNHDA and CDR2 SQIVND (reference sequence). The CDR3 reads CASSISGGYYEQYF. The CDR3, as DNA: TGTGCCAGTAGTATAAGCGGGGGATACTACGAGCAGTACTTC.

The chain employs TRBV5-1 and TRBJ2-1, with D maybe TRBD1 (6 bases). The germline gives CDR1 SGHRS, CDR2 YFSETQ. Trimming removed 3 bases at V and 8 bases at J, with 15 bases between. This CDR3 contains 14 residues. The CDR3 sequence: CASSSQGSGYEQFF. The CDR3 nucleotides are TGCGCCAGCAGCTCCCAGGGGTCGGGCTATGAGCAGTTCTTC.

The rearrangement uses TRBV6-1 and TRBJ1-1; 9 bases align to TRBD1. The germline V gene has CDR1 MNHNS and CDR2 SASEGT. The CDR3 is made up of 14 amino acids. J was trimmed by 5 bases and V by 3 bases; bases with no gene match: 4. CDR3 sequence (DNA): TGTGCCAGCAGTGACGGGACAGGGTATACTGAAGCTTTCTTT. It yields the protein CASSDGTGYTEAFF.

This clone was seen a single time. This sequence joins TRBV6-2 or TRBV6-3 and TRBJ2-7; TRBD1 agrees at 9 bases. This CDR3 contains 15 residues. Germline V CDR1 and CDR2: MNHEY, SVGEGT. With 5 bases clipped from V and 0 bases from J, the junction kept 5 bases outside the gene matches. The CDR3 nucleotides read TGTGCCAGCAGTCCACAGGGGGCTAGCTCCTACGAGCAGTACTTC. The encoded protein is CASSPQGASSYEQYF.

This chain links TRBV7-8 with TRBJ1-3, with a possible D match to TRBD1 (5 bases). The CDR3 covers 19 residues. CDR1 SGHVS and CDR2 FQNEAQ come from the germline V gene. The V end was cut by 2 bases, the J end by 0 bases, with 20 bases between. The CDR3 sequence is CASSLRLIIDRSSGNTIYF. The CDR3 bases are TGTGCCAGCAGCTTACGCCTCATTATCGACAGATCCTCTGGAAACACCATATATTTT.

The genes are TRBV27 and TRBJ2-7; a weak D match, TRBD2 (6 bases). Between the trimmed V and J ends, which lost 4 bases and 2 bases, there was a span of 18 bases. The V gene's germline CDR1 is MNHEY and CDR2 SMNVEV (reference sequence). There are 16 residues in the CDR3. The CDR3: CASSSPWRDGTYEQYF. The CDR3, as DNA: TGTGCCAGCAGTTCCCCGTGGCGGGATGGAACCTACGAGCAGTACTTC.

This clone was seen once. The chain has TRBV18 and TRBJ2-1; 8 nucleotides agree with TRBD1. Germline CDR1 and CDR2: KGHSH and LQKENI. The CDR3 has 15 amino acids. J was trimmed by 5 bases and V by 4 bases; bases with no gene match: 7. In nucleotides, the CDR3 is TGTGCCAGCTCACGACCGGGACAGGCAGACAATGAGCAGTTCTTC. Protein product: CASSRPGQADNEQFF.

The rearrangement uses TRBV27 and TRBJ2-5, with D perhaps matching TRBD1 (6 bases). V was clipped by 8 bases and J by 1 base, with 11 bases between them. The CDR3 runs to 13 residues. Per the germline V gene, CDR1 is MNHEY and CDR2 is SMNVEV (reference sequence). The chain's CDR3 is CASSGGLQETQYF. The CDR3 nucleotides are TGTGCCAGCTCTGGGGGCCTCCAAGAGACCCAGTACTTC.

V and J are TRBV24-1 and TRBJ2-5; TRBD1 matches at 7 bases. Germline V lookup: CDR1 KGHDR, CDR2 SFDVKD. The CDR3 covers 14 residues. With V trimmed by 0 bases and J by 3 bases, 0 bases remained unmatched. CDR3 DNA sequence: TGTGCCACCAGTGATTTGACAGGGGAAGAGACCCAGTACTTC. Amino acids: CATSDLTGEETQYF.

V gene TRBV9 combines with J gene TRBJ2-7; D is possibly TRBD1 (6 bases). V lost 2 bases, J lost 7 bases, and 19 bases lay in between. CDR1 and CDR2 from the germline V gene are SGDLS and YYNGEE. The CDR3 has 15 residues. For the CDR3, the DNA is TGTGCCAGCAGCGTCCGGGACACTCGCCGTGGGGAGCAGTACTTC. This codes for CASSVRDTRRGEQYF.

This chain links TRBV2 with TRBJ2-2; D remains unclear. The CDR3 covers 11 residues. Germline-derived CDR1 and CDR2 are SNHLY and FYNNEI. V was pared by 5 bases and J by 5 bases, with 3 bases between. CDR3 DNA sequence: TGTGCCAGCAGTCGGACCGGGGAGCTGTTTTTT. Translated, it gives CASSRTGELFF.

The chain joins TRBV3-1 (or the pseudogene TRBV3-2) to TRBJ2-7, with D uncertain. CDR1 and CDR2 from the germline V gene are LGHDT and YNNKEL (reference sequence). With 1 base removed from V and 0 bases from J, the gap between germline ends came to 7 bases. This CDR3 has 14 amino acids. CDR3 protein: CASSQGRSSYEQYF. As DNA, the CDR3 is TGTGCCAGCAGCCAAGGCAGAAGCTCCTACGAGCAGTACTTC.

This chain links TRBV7-2 with TRBJ2-3; 14 nucleotides align to TRBD2. CDR1 is SGHTA, CDR2 FQGNSA, per germline. The trim removed 0 bases at V and 5 bases at J, leaving 7 bases unmatched. The CDR3 extends over 18 amino acids. CDR3: CASSLAGTSGGSGDTQYF. The CDR3, as DNA: TGTGCCAGCAGCTTAGCGGGGACTAGCGGGGGTTCAGGAGATACGCAGTATTTT.

The chain is built from TRBV21-1 and TRBJ2-5; TRBD2, the table's D call, was not compared with the DNA. TRBV21-1 is a known pseudogene. The CDR3 covers 15 residues. The CDR3 DNA reads as TGTGCCAGCAGCAAAAGGTCGGGGGGTTGGGAGACCCAGTACTTC. It specifies CASSKRSGGWETQYF.

This chain joins TRBV6-5 and TRBJ1-5; D perhaps matches TRBD1 (5 bases). The CDR3 extends over 13 amino acids. Germline CDR1 is MNHEY and CDR2 is SVGAGI. V was trimmed by 8 bases and J by 4 bases, leaving 12 bases between them. CDR3 in amino acids: CASGREGNQPQHF. The CDR3 DNA follows: TGTGCCAGCGGTCGGGAGGGGAATCAGCCCCAGCATTTT.

The rearrangement uses TRBV5-1 and TRBJ2-4; D perhaps matches TRBD1 (5 bases). CDR3 size: 15 residues. Looked up from germline, CDR1 is SGHRS and CDR2 is YFSETQ. Deletions cut 0 bases from V and 5 bases from J, with 12 bases between. The CDR3 DNA is TGCGCCAGCAGCTTGGGGAGCGACAGTCAAAACATTCAGTACTTC. Amino acid sequence: CASSLGSDSQNIQYF.

The chain uses TRBV6-1 and TRBJ1-1, with TRBD1 as a possible D gene (6 bases). The CDR3 runs to 16 residues. The germline gives CDR1 MNHNS, CDR2 SASEGT. V was pared by 0 bases and J by 1 base, with 12 bases between. For the CDR3, the DNA is TGTGCCAGCAGTGAAGCGGGAGGGACAACGAACACTGAAGCTTTCTTT. Protein product: CASSEAGGTTNTEAFF.

The J gene is TRBJ2-1, the V gene TRBV5-1; 7 bases are a match to TRBD2. The germline V gene encodes CDR1 SGHRS and CDR2 YFSETQ. The CDR3 is 17 amino acids. The J segment lost 8 bases and the V segment lost 4 bases, leaving 18 bases of the junction unmatched. CDR3 sequence reads: CASSPPRTRGLGDEQFF. Here the CDR3 DNA reads TGCGCCAGCAGCCCCCCTCGGACCCGCGGACTAGGGGATGAGCAGTTCTTC.

J is TRBJ2-1 and V is TRBV19, with 7 nucleotides matching TRBD1. V lost 4 bases, J lost 2 bases, and 5 bases stayed unmatched. This CDR3 region has 15 residues. CDR1 LNHDA and CDR2 SQIVND come from the germline V gene (reference sequence). The CDR3 sequence: CASSTGQDPYNEQFF. The CDR3 nucleotides read TGTGCCAGTAGTACAGGACAGGACCCCTACAATGAGCAGTTCTTC.

The chain joins TRBV7-3 to TRBJ2-3; 7 bases fit TRBD2. The germline V gene has CDR1 SGHTA and CDR2 FQGTGA. With V trimmed by 7 bases and J by 4 bases, 11 bases remained unmatched. CDR3 length: 15 amino acids. The CDR3 sequence is CASTLTTSPADTQYF. The CDR3 DNA reads as TGTGCCAGCACCCTAACGACTAGCCCTGCAGATACGCAGTATTTT.

This clone occurred a few times. The chain is built from TRBV11-2 and TRBJ1-1, with D unclear. This CDR3 spans 13 amino acids. V was pared by 1 base and J by 2 bases, with 5 bases between. Germline CDR1 reads SGHAT; CDR2 reads FQNNGV. CDR3 protein: CASSLARNTEAFF. In DNA form, the CDR3 reads TGTGCCAGCAGCTTAGCCAGAAACACTGAAGCTTTCTTT.

The chain has TRBV10-3 and TRBJ1-5; 7 nucleotides line up with TRBD1. The CDR3 is made up of 15 amino acids. The V segment lost 3 bases and the J segment 5 bases; nucleotides outside the gene matches: 7. Germline CDR1 reads ENHRY; CDR2 reads SYGVKD. In DNA, the CDR3 is TGTGCCATCAGTGAAGGAGGACAGGACCATCAGCCCCAGCATTTT. Translating it yields CAISEGGQDHQPQHF.

This chain uses TRBV9 with TRBJ2-5; 10 nucleotides align to TRBD2. Germline V gene sequence: CDR1 SGDLS, CDR2 YYNGEE. Unmatched junction bases numbered 10, after V lost 4 bases and J lost 4 bases. The CDR3 length is 16 residues. Written as DNA, the CDR3 is TGTGCCAGCAGCCAAAATGTGGCTAGCGGGAGAGAGACCCAGTACTTC. Its translation is CASSQNVASGRETQYF.

This chain joins TRBV7-3 and TRBJ2-1; TRBD1 is a possible D gene (5 bases). The CDR3 extends over 16 amino acids. The V end lost 2 bases, the J end lost 3 bases, and 14 bases lay between the germline ends. Germline V gene data show CDR1 as SGHTA and CDR2 as FQGTGA. CDR3 region: CASSLVPGQGYNEQFF. In DNA form, the CDR3 reads TGTGCCAGCAGCTTAGTGCCAGGGCAGGGCTACAATGAGCAGTTCTTC.

The chain employs TRBV5-5 and TRBJ1-1; perhaps TRBD1 as D (6 bases). CDR1 is SGHKS, CDR2 YYEKEE, per germline (reference sequence). V was cut by 2 bases and J by 5 bases, with 16 bases left in between. The CDR3 totals 15 residues. Here the CDR3 reads CASSLAFFGTTEAFF. CDR3 nucleotide sequence: TGTGCCAGCAGCTTAGCCTTTTTCGGGACAACTGAAGCTTTCTTT.

Notes on this clone: A junction boundary mismatches the germline segment, possibly from a read error. V gene TRBV6-1 combines with J gene TRBJ1-1; perhaps TRBD1 as D (5 bases). Germline values: CDR1 MNHNS, CDR2 SASEGT. This CDR3 comprises 14 residues. The CDR3 loop is CASREDSLVTEAFF. The CDR3 nucleotides are TGTGCCAGCAGGGAAGACAGCCTGGTCACTGAAGCTTTCTTT.

The chain employs TRBV3-1 (or the pseudogene TRBV3-2) and TRBJ1-4, with unresolved D. The CDR3 has 13 residues. Per germline, CDR1 LGHDT and CDR2 YNNKEL (reference sequence). Deletions cut 3 bases from V and 7 bases from J, with 9 bases between. For the CDR3, the DNA is TGTGCCAGCAGCCAGTGGGAGTCTGAAAAACTGTTTTTT. Translated: CASSQWESEKLFF.

The chain has TRBV29-1 and TRBJ2-1; 7 bases align to TRBD2. Germline V gene lookup returns CDR1 SQVTM and CDR2 ANQGSEA. This CDR3 contains 14 residues. Trimming took 7 bases from V and 5 from J; bases not matched to a gene: 11. The CDR3: CSAGGSSPHNEQFF. The DNA for the CDR3 is TGCAGCGCGGGGGGTAGTAGCCCCCACAATGAGCAGTTCTTC.

This clone was seen a handful of times. The chain has TRBV7-9 and TRBJ2-1; TRBD2 matches at 14 bases. CDR1 SEHNR and CDR2 FQNEAQ come from the germline V gene (reference sequence). V gave up 3 bases and J gave up 8 bases; unmatched junction bases: 3. The CDR3 is made up of 15 amino acids. The CDR3 loop reads CASSFGLAGGYEQFF. For the CDR3, the DNA is TGTGCCAGCAGCTTTGGACTAGCGGGAGGATATGAGCAGTTCTTC.